The TCR beta chain under discussion was sequenced for a study of human T cells and chemical hapten exposure. What the library attached to individual cDNA molecules were unique molecular identifiers. TCRdb called the RACE reads again in MiXCR, with one record for every CDR3 protein. The table lists about 90,000 distinct CDR3 sequences, about 11% of them singletons. The time point is: patch test 3, about 24 weeks after DPC sensitization. Treatment here: therapeutic diphenylcyclopropenone sensitization with weekly scalp DPC. A few counts support this clonotype. Germline V gives CDR1 DFQATT, CDR2 SNEGSKA (reference sequence). CDR3 length: 15 amino acids. Trimming left V 2 bases short and J 2 bases short, with 10 bases between.

The sequence came from a woman in her twenties or thirties with alopecia areata. Some clones in this sample may be carry-over from other donors' samples. The source was whole blood, collected in connection with sensitization to the hapten diphenylcyclopropenone (DPC). This sequence joins TRBV20-1 and TRBJ1-6, with a possible D match to TRBD1 (5 bases). CDR3: CSARPPGPYNSPLHF. The DNA for the CDR3 is TGCAGTGCTAGACCGCCGGGGCCCTATAATTCACCCCTCCACTTT.